The rows below give T cell receptor beta chains drawn from one sample of a study of shared clonotypes between healthy human individuals. Method: immunoSEQ multiplex PCR; TCRdb's copy keeps in-frame clones and lacks some. The sample yields hundreds of thousands of clones, around 76% seen once. The specimen sequenced was PBMCs. The origin of the receptors is a middle-aged woman in good health. Some clones in this sample may be carry-over from other donors' samples. The CDR3 runs from the conserved cysteine through the conserved F or W. Fields, in order: clone size, J gene, D gene, V gene, CDR3 DNA, CDR3 protein. D genes are given only for firm matches. Size is stated for part of the rows, as once, few or many counts, or as a class when the clone is expanded.

-	TRBJ2-3	TRBD2	TRBV7-2	TGTGCCAGCAGCTTAGGAGCTAGCGGGGGCACAGATACGCAGTATTTT	CASSLGASGGTDTQYF
few	TRBJ2-3	TRBD2	TRBV13	TGTGCCAGCAGCTTCATAGCGGGAGGGATCACAGATACGCAGTATTTT	CASSFIAGGITDTQYF
-	TRBJ2-7	-	TRBV20-1	TGCAGTGTCCAGGGCACCTACGAGCAGTACTTC	CSVQGTYEQYF
many	TRBJ1-2	TRBD1	TRBV6-1	TGTGCCAGCAAGGGTCGGCAGGGGGACATGCAGGGCTACACCTTC	CASKGRQGDMQGYTF
-	TRBJ2-7	-	TRBV5-5	TGTGCCAGCAGCTTGATGGAGATATCCTACGAGCAGTACTTC	CASSLMEISYEQYF
once	TRBJ2-7	-	TRBV2	TGTGCCAGCAGCGAACGCGGGTCAGGTATTTACTCCTACGAGCAGTACTTC	CASSERGSGIYSYEQYF
many	TRBJ2-7	TRBD2	TRBV5-4	TGTGCCAGCAGCTTGAGTAGCGGGATTTCCTACGAGCAGTACTTC	CASSLSSGISYEQYF
-	TRBJ2-3	-	TRBV2	TGTGCCAGCAGTGAAGCCCCCACGGGAACTAGCACAGATACGCAGTATTTT	CASSEAPTGTSTDTQYF
-	TRBJ2-3	-	TRBV30	TGTGCCTGGAGTGTACTGGGAGCTAGCACAGATACGCAGTATTTT	CAWSVLGASTDTQYF
once	TRBJ1-1	-	TRBV29-1	TGCAGCGCCGGGGGGCGGATCACTGAAGCTTTCTTT	CSAGGRITEAFF
-	TRBJ2-1	-	TRBV29-1	TGCAGCGTGGGGGAGGTTTTGGGTGGGGAGCAGTTCTTC	CSVGEVLGGEQFF
-	TRBJ2-2	TRBD2	TRBV5-4	TGTGCCAGCAGCCCCGGGACTAGCGGGAGGACCGCCGGGGAGCTGTTTTTT	CASSPGTSGRTAGELFF
once	TRBJ2-2	-	TRBV15	TGTGCCACCAGCAGGACAGGAGTTAACACCGGGGAGCTGTTTTTT	CATSRTGVNTGELFF
few	TRBJ2-3	TRBD1	TRBV9	TGTGCCAGCAGCCCCGACAGGGCCACAGATACGCAGTATTTT	CASSPDRATDTQYF
-	TRBJ1-5	TRBD1	TRBV9	TGTGCCAGCAGCGCAGGGGGTAATCAGCCCCAGCATTTT	CASSAGGNQPQHF
-	TRBJ1-2	-	TRBV4-3	TGCGCCAGCAGCCCGAGTCCGGGGCAGGGGTACACCTTC	CASSPSPGQGYTF
-	TRBJ2-3	-	TRBV5-4	TGTGCCAGCAGCCCCCCCCAGGAAGATACGCAGTATTTT	CASSPPQEDTQYF
-	TRBJ2-7	TRBD2	TRBV7-8	TGCGTCAGCAGCCTATCCAGACTAGCGGCTACCTCCTACGAGCAGTACTTC	CVSSLSRLAATSYEQYF
-	TRBJ2-3	-	TRBV5-1	TGCGCCAGCAGCTTGGGACTAGATCTCTGGGATACGCAGTATTTT	CASSLGLDLWDTQYF
-	TRBJ2-5	-	TRBV5-1	TGCGCCAGCAGCTTGGGACAGGAAGAGACCCAGTACTTC	CASSLGQEETQYF
few	TRBJ2-3	-	TRBV7-3	TGTGCCAGCAGCTTCGGGAGCGAGGCAGATACGCAGTATTTT	CASSFGSEADTQYF
-	TRBJ2-1	TRBD2	TRBV30	TGTGCCTGGAGTTGGCGGGAGGTGTCCTACAATGAGCAGTTCTTC	CAWSWREVSYNEQFF
-	TRBJ1-5	-	TRBV30	TGTGCCTGGAGTGTTACCGGGGGCAATCAGCCCCAGCATTTT	CAWSVTGGNQPQHF